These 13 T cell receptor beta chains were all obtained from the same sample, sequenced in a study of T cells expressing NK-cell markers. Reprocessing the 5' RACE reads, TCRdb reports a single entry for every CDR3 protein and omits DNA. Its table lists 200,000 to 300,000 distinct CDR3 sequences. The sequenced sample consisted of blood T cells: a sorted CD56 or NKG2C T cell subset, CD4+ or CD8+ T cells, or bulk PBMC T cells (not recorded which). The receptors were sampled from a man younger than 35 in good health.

The CDR3 sequence is CASTGDTGELFF. V and J are TRBV2 and TRBJ2-2. In germline, CDR1 is SNHLY, CDR2 FYNNEI. The CDR3 has 12 residues.

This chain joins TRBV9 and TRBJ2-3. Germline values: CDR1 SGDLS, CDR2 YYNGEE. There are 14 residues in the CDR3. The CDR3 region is CASSGRPTTDTQYF.

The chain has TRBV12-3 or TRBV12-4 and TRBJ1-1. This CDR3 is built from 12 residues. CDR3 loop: CASSDQWEGAFF.

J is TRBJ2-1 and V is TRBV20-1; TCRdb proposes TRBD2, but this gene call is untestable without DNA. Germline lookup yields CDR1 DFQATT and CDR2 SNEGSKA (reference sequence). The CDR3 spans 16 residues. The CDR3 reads CSASRRLGTYYNEQFF.

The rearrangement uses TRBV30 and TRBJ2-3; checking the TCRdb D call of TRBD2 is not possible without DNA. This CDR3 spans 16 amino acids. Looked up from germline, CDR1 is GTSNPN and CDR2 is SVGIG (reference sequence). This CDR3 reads CAWSPGTSGRADTQYF. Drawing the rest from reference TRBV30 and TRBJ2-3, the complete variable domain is SQTIHQWPATLVQPVGSPLSLECTVEGTSNPNLYWYRQAAGRGLQLLFYSVGIGQISSEVPQNLSASRPQDRQFILSSKKLLLSDSGFYLCAWSPGTSGRADTQYFGPGTRLTVL.

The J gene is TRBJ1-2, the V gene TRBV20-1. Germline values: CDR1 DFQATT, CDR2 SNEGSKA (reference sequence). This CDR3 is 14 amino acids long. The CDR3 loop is CSALPVEFNYGYTF.

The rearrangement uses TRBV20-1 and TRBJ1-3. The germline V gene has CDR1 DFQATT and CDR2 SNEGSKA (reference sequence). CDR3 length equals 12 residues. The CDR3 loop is CSVSGSGNTIYF.

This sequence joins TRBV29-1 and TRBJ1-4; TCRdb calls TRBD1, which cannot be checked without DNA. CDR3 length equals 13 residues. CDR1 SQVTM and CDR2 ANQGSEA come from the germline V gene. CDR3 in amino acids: CSVVGTGNEKLFF.

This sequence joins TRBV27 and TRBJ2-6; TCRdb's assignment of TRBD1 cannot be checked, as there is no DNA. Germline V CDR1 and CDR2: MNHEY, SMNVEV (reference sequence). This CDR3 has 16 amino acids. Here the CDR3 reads CASSLGPLNGANVLTF.

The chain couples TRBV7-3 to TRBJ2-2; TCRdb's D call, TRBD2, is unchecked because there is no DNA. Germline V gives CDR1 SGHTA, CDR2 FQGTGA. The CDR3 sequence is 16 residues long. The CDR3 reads CASSLIGRTSTGELFF.

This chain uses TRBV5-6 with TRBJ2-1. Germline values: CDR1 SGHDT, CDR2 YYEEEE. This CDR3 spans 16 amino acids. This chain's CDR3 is CASSLDRGIAYNEQFF.

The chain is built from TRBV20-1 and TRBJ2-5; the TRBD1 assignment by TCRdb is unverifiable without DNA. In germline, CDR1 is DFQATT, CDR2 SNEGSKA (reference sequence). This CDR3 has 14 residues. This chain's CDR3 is CSAAAGGVGETQYF.

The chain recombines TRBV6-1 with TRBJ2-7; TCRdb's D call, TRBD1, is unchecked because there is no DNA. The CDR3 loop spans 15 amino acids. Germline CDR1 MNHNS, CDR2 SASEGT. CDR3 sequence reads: CASSGRGDPTYEQYF.